Listed here are 10 T cell receptor beta chains from one sample, sequenced in a study of T cell changes during pregnancy in multiple sclerosis (dated by TCRdb to the late 2010s). Libraries were made using the immunoSEQ multiplex PCR assay. The clones in this table, taken by TCRdb from immuneACCESS, are in-frame only. Not every clone is retained; where verified, under half of the shortfall comes from an unresolved V gene, and the cause of the rest is unknown. The sample table records some 54,000 clones; approximately 94% of these occur just once. Approximately 3.5% of the sample is in the top ten clones. The starting material was CD8+ T cells from peripheral blood mononuclear cells, obtained in the third trimester of pregnancy. All receptors derive from a female donor with multiple sclerosis, enrolled in a pregnancy study.

This clone was counted a single time. The chain employs TRBV30 and TRBJ2-7, with D maybe TRBD2 (5 bases). The CDR3 covers 12 residues. The germline V gene has CDR1 GTSNPN and CDR2 SVGIG (reference sequence). V was cut by 7 bases and J by 6 bases, with 16 bases left in between. The CDR3 DNA follows: TGTGCCTTCGGACTCCCCGCCCTCGAGCAGTACTTC. Translation gives CAFGLPALEQYF.

J is TRBJ2-5 and V is TRBV9; 9 nucleotides align to TRBD2. The J segment lost 5 bases and the V segment lost 0 bases, leaving 17 bases of the junction unmatched. CDR3 length equals 19 residues. Germline CDR1 and CDR2: SGDLS and YYNGEE. DNA for the CDR3: TGTGCCAGCAGCGTAGATCGGGCTGGGGGACTAGCAGCGGAGGAGACCCAGTACTTC. It yields the protein CASSVDRAGGLAAEETQYF. Based on the CDR3 plus reference TRBV9 and TRBJ2-5, the full variable domain is DSGVTQTPKHLITATGQRVTLRCSPRSGDLSVYWYQQSLDQGLQFLIQYYNGEERAKGNILERFSAQQFPDLHSELNLSSLELGDSALYFCASSVDRAGGLAAEETQYFGPGTRLLVL.

The V gene is TRBV9, the J gene TRBJ2-7; the D gene is possibly TRBD2 (6 bases). Germline loops: CDR1 SGDLS, CDR2 YYNGEE. V gave up 0 bases and J gave up 3 bases, with 13 bases separating them. This CDR3 spans 15 amino acids. The CDR3 DNA reads as TGTGCCAGCAGCGTAGAGGAAGCGGGCTACTACGAGCAGTACTTC. It encodes CASSVEEAGYYEQYF. The full variable domain, rest sourced from reference TRBV9 and TRBJ2-7, is DSGVTQTPKHLITATGQRVTLRCSPRSGDLSVYWYQQSLDQGLQFLIQYYNGEERAKGNILERFSAQQFPDLHSELNLSSLELGDSALYFCASSVEEAGYYEQYFGPGTRLTVT.

The gene calls are TRBV6-5 and TRBJ1-5; D is ambiguous. V lost 0 bases and J 7 bases, leaving 13 bases between the germline ends. This CDR3 is built from 15 residues. Per the germline V gene, CDR1 is MNHEY and CDR2 is SVGAGI. The CDR3 nucleotides read TGTGCCAGCAGTTACTCACCGGGGTTGGGGCAGCCCCAGCATTTT. Translated, it gives CASSYSPGLGQPQHF.

J is TRBJ1-1 and V is TRBV7-2, with 11 nucleotides matching TRBD1. CDR1 is SGHTA and CDR2 is FQGNSA in the germline V gene. V was pared by 3 bases and J by 11 bases, with 8 bases of the junction left unmatched. The CDR3 extends over 14 amino acids. CDR3 sequence (DNA): TGTGCCAGCAGCTTCCCGGGACAGGGGGAGAAGGCTTTCTTT. This codes for CASSFPGQGEKAFF.

The rearrangement links TRBV4-2 to TRBJ2-1, with TRBD2 matching over 7 bases. J gave up 3 bases and V 0 bases, and 8 bases lay outside the gene matches. The length of the CDR3 is 17 residues. The germline CDR1 and CDR2 sequences are LGHNA and YNFKEQ. The CDR3 DNA reads TGTGCCAGCAGCCAAGATTCTCCTAGCGGCTTCTACAATGAGCAGTTCTTC. Translation gives CASSQDSPSGFYNEQFF.

J is TRBJ1-1 and V is TRBV5-1, with 10 bases identical to TRBD1. Looked up from germline, CDR1 is SGHRS and CDR2 is YFSETQ. V lost 10 bases, J lost 1 base, and 10 bases stayed unmatched. This CDR3 comprises 15 residues. The CDR3 is CARLRTGGSNTEAFF. CDR3 coding DNA: TGCGCCCGTTTGAGGACAGGGGGTTCGAACACTGAAGCTTTCTTT.

The V and J genes are TRBV27 and TRBJ2-7; 9 bases map to TRBD2. CDR1 is MNHEY and CDR2 is SMNVEV in the germline V gene (reference sequence). The CDR3 totals 15 residues. After removal of 0 bases from V and 3 bases from J, the junction contained 3 bases not matched to a gene. This CDR3 is CASSLSASGIYEQYF. Written as DNA, the CDR3 is TGTGCCAGCAGTTTATCGGCTAGCGGGATCTACGAGCAGTACTTC.

The chain's CDR3 is CASTTLDRGGSNQPQHF. The CDR3 DNA follows: TGTGCCAGTACGACACTGGACAGGGGTGGCTCCAATCAGCCCCAGCATTTT. The chain carries TRBV19 and TRBJ1-5; 9 bases are shared with TRBD1. CDR3 length equals 17 residues. With 7 bases clipped from V and 3 bases from J, the junction kept 13 bases outside the gene matches. The germline gives CDR1 LNHDA, CDR2 SQIVND (reference sequence).

This chain uses TRBV5-5 with TRBJ2-7, with no clear D. CDR1 is SGHKS, CDR2 YYEKEE, per germline (reference sequence). Trimming stripped 2 bases from V and 2 bases from J, with 14 bases between. The CDR3 spans 15 residues. CDR3: CASSFGPEPPYEQYF. CDR3 bases: TGTGCCAGCAGCTTTGGCCCCGAACCTCCCTACGAGCAGTACTTC.